This is a list of T cell receptor beta chains from one sample in a study of PD-1 blockade in classical Hodgkin lymphoma. Here immunoSEQ multiplex PCR was the method, and the copy in TCRdb shows in-frame clones only, minus some. The table lists tens of thousands of clones, about nine tenths of them singletons, with approximately 2.9% in the top ten. Sequencing used peripheral blood mononuclear cells (PBMCs), obtained before the fourth cycle of nivolumab. These TCRs come from a human donor with classical Hodgkin lymphoma. The CDR3 runs from the conserved cysteine through the conserved F or W. The D gene is left open where the match is weak. Size values are once, few and many counts, or a class for expanded clones, and some rows have none.

>.|TRBJ2-1|.|TRBV7-7
TGTGCCAGCAGCCCCTCCAGGAATAATTACAATGAGCAGTTCTTC
CASSPSRNNYNEQFF
>.|TRBJ1-3|.|TRBV2
TGTGCCAGCAGTGATTCTGGAAATTCTGGAAACACCATATATTTT
CASSDSGNSGNTIYF
>.|TRBJ2-2|.|TRBV7-9
TGTGCCAGCCCGCAAGGGCCGAACACCGGGGAGCTGTTTTTT
CASPQGPNTGELFF
>.|TRBJ2-5|.|TRBV6-5
TGTGCCAGCGGGGACACTAGGCGAGAGACCCAGTACTTC
CASGDTRRETQYF
>.|TRBJ2-1|.|TRBV15
TGTGCCACCAGCCGGGACAAGGGGAAGGATGAGCAGTTCTTC
CATSRDKGKDEQFF
>.|TRBJ1-1|.|TRBV7-2
TGTGCCAGCAGTTTAGACAGTAACACTGAAGCTTTCTTT
CASSLDSNTEAFF
>.|TRBJ1-2|.|TRBV4-2
TGTGCCAGCAGCCAACGATGGGGCCTTGACACTAACTATGGCTACACCTTC
CASSQRWGLDTNYGYTF
>.|TRBJ1-1|.|TRBV7-7
TGTGCCAGCAGCTTTACAAAGGCTGAAGCTTTCTTT
CASSFTKAEAFF
>.|TRBJ1-1|.|TRBV7-2
TGTGCCAGCAGCTTCAACAGGGACCCGTCTGAAGCTTTCTTT
CASSFNRDPSEAFF
>.|TRBJ2-7|.|TRBV25-1
TGTGCCAGCAGTGGACTACAGGGACCACCCTACGAGCAGTACTTC
CASSGLQGPPYEQYF
>.|TRBJ2-7|.|TRBV14
TGTGCCAGCAGCCTTACTAGCTACGAGCAGTACTTC
CASSLTSYEQYF
>.|TRBJ2-7|.|TRBV6-5
TGTGCCAGCAGTTACCCCCCGGGACCCTATTACGAGCAGTACTTC
CASSYPPGPYYEQYF
>.|TRBJ2-7|.|TRBV7-9
TGTGCCAGCAGGGGCCTCAACTCCTACGAGCAGTACTTC
CASRGLNSYEQYF
>.|TRBJ2-6|.|TRBV7-3
TGTGCCAGCAAAGGCACTGGGGCCAACGTCCTGACTTTC
CASKGTGANVLTF
>.|TRBJ2-2|.|TRBV7-9
TGTGCCAGCAGTCGGACAGCGAACACCGGGGAGCTGTTTTTT
CASSRTANTGELFF
>.|TRBJ2-3|TRBD2|TRBV15
TGTGCCACCAGCAGGGGGGGGACTTACACAGATACGCAGTATTTT
CATSRGGTYTDTQYF
>.|TRBJ2-2|.|TRBV4-1
TGCGCCAGCAGCAAGGGGGACACCGGGGAGCTGTTTTTT
CASSKGDTGELFF
>.|TRBJ2-7|.|TRBV10-3
TGTGCCATCAGCGGGAGAGGGGGGGGCCCCTTCTACGAGCAGTACTTC
CAISGRGGGPFYEQYF
>.|TRBJ1-1|TRBD1|TRBV6-5
TGTGCCAGCAGTTATAAGGGACAGGGAGTAGGTGAAGCTTTCTTT
CASSYKGQGVGEAFF
>.|TRBJ2-1|TRBD2|TRBV9
TGTGCCAGCAGCCCCTCGGGGGGGATTGTGGTGGAGTTCTTC
CASSPSGGIVVEFF
>.|TRBJ1-4|.|TRBV2
TGTGCCAGCAGTAATGGACCGCAGCTGGAAGAAAAACTGTTTTTT
CASSNGPQLEEKLFF
>.|TRBJ2-7|.|TRBV11-2
TGTGCCAGCAGCTTAGAGGGATTAAACTACGAGCAGTACTTC
CASSLEGLNYEQYF
>.|TRBJ2-7|TRBD1|TRBV5-8
TGTGCCAGCAGCTGGGGACAGGGGAGCGCCTACGAGCAGTACTTC
CASSWGQGSAYEQYF
>.|TRBJ2-5|.|TRBV7-2
TGTGCCAGCAGCTTAGAATGGTTGCGGGGTCAGCGAGAGACCCAGTACTTC
CASSLEWLRGQRETQYF
>.|TRBJ2-2|TRBD1|TRBV27
TGTGCCAGCAGTTACGGGACAGGGTCCGGGGAGCTGTTTTTT
CASSYGTGSGELFF
>.|TRBJ2-5|.|TRBV5-8
TGTGCCAGCAGCTCACAGGGAGAAGAGACCCAGTACTTC
CASSSQGEETQYF
>.|TRBJ2-5|.|TRBV19
TGTGCCAGTAGTACCCCCCAAGAGACCCAGTACTTC
CASSTPQETQYF
>.|TRBJ2-1|TRBD2|TRBV5-1
TGCGCCAGCAGCTTCACTAGCGGGGGGACGCCCTACAATGAGCAGTTCTTC
CASSFTSGGTPYNEQFF
>.|TRBJ2-5|.|TRBV27
TGTGCCAGCAGCCATACTCAGGGTCAAGAGACCCAGTACTTC
CASSHTQGQETQYF
>.|TRBJ1-1|.|TRBV4-3
TGCGCCAGCAGCCAAGACCAGGGCAGGACTGAAGCTTTCTTT
CASSQDQGRTEAFF
>.|TRBJ1-4|.|TRBV11-1
TGTGCCAGCAGCGGGAACGGGGTTGAAAAACTGTTTTTT
CASSGNGVEKLFF
>.|TRBJ2-4|TRBD1|TRBV2
TGTGCCAGCAGCAACCTCGGGACAGCCCCCACCGCACTAGCCAAAAACATTCAGTACTTC
CASSNLGTAPTALAKNIQYF
>.|TRBJ1-3|.|TRBV21-1
TGTGCCAGCAGGGGGTTCGGAAACACCATATATTTT
CASRGFGNTIYF
>.|TRBJ2-5|TRBD2|TRBV6-1
TGTGCCAGCCTCCGGGCGGGAGCGGAGACCCAGTACTTC
CASLRAGAETQYF
>.|TRBJ2-7|.|TRBV11-2
TGTGCCAGCAGCTTGGGGGTGGGCGTGTACGAGCAGTACTTC
CASSLGVGVYEQYF
>.|TRBJ1-1|TRBD1|TRBV27
TGTGCCAGCAGTTTAAGGGGGACAGGGGTAAGTCGAGCTTTCTTT
CASSLRGTGVSRAFF
>.|TRBJ2-6|.|TRBV7-9
TGTGCCAGCAGTCGACAGCTCTCTGGGGCCAACGTCCTGACTTTC
CASSRQLSGANVLTF
>.|TRBJ2-5|.|TRBV7-3
TGTGCCAGCAGCTCGGGAGTTCAAGAGACCCAGTACTTC
CASSSGVQETQYF
>.|TRBJ1-5|TRBD1|TRBV19
TGTGCCAGTAGTATTGGAGACAGGGGAACAAATCAGCCCCAGCATTTT
CASSIGDRGTNQPQHF
>.|TRBJ2-5|.|TRBV4-3
TGCGCCAGCAGCCGACGACTAGTTCAAGAGACCCAGTACTTC
CASSRRLVQETQYF
>.|TRBJ2-7|.|TRBV15
TGTGCCACCAGCAGAGGTGGGTACGAGCAGTACTTC
CATSRGGYEQYF
>.|TRBJ1-2|TRBD1|TRBV27
TGTGCCAGCAGTTCTGACAGGGGAAGTGGTGGCTACACCTTC
CASSSDRGSGGYTF
>once|TRBJ2-7|.|TRBV28
TGTGCCAGCAGTAAGCCGGCAGGGGCCTACGAGCAGTACTTC
CASSKPAGAYEQYF
>.|TRBJ2-7|TRBD1|TRBV19
TGTGCCAGTAGTATAAGACAGGGGGCCGGCGAGCAGTACTTC
CASSIRQGAGEQYF
>.|TRBJ1-3|TRBD1|TRBV5-6
TGTGCCAGCAGCTTGGAAGACTGGACAGGAAATCTTAGTGGAAACACCATATATTTT
CASSLEDWTGNLSGNTIYF
>once|TRBJ2-1|.|TRBV7-7
TGTGCCAGCAGCTCCGGGACTTCCGGTGAGCAGTTCTTC
CASSSGTSGEQFF
>.|TRBJ1-3|.|TRBV7-9
TGTGCCAGCAGTCAGAATACTGGAAACACCATATATTTT
CASSQNTGNTIYF